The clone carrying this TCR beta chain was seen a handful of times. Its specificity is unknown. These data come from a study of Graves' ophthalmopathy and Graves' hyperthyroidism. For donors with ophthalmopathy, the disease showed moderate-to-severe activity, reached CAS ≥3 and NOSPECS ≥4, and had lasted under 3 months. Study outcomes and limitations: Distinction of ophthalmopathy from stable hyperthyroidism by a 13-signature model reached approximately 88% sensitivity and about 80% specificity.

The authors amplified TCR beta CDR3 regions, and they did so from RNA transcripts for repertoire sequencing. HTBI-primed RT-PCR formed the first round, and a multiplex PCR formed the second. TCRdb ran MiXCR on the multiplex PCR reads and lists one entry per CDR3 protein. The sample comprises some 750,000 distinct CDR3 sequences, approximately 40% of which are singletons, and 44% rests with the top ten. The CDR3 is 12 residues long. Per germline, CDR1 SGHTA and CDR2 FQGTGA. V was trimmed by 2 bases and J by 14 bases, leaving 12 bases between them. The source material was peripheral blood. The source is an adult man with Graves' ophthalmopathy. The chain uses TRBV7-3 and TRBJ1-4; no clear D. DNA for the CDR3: TGTGCCAGCAGCTTAGTCTCCGACCACCTGTTTTTT. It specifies CASSLVSDHLFF.